This TCR beta chain originates from a study of blood T cell repertoires in COVID-19. For the study at large: Acute and convalescent COVID-19 specimens originated in the United States, Italy and Spain. T cells, B-cell-depleted T cells, or PBMCs provided the cDNA or gDNA that served as material.

As processed by the authors: Amplifying reference gene primers gave estimates of nucleated cell counts. Sequencing used immunoSEQ multiplex PCR; TCRdb keeps in-frame clones, though not all of them. The DNA gave D and trimming, while V, J and clone size come from that table. The sample carries under 250,000 clones, less than 90% recorded once. V lost 4 bases and J 2 bases, leaving 18 bases between the germline ends. Germline CDR1 reads GTSNPN; CDR2 reads SVGIG (reference sequence). The CDR3 runs 15 residues. The sequenced sample consisted of peripheral blood. This chain uses TRBV30 with TRBJ2-7; D is perhaps TRBD1 (6 bases). This TCR was recovered from a woman in her 40s who had recovered from COVID-19. CDR3 sequence (DNA): TGTGCCTGGAATGATGTACAGGGAGCACCCTACGAGCAGTACTTC. This gives the protein CAWNDVQGAPYEQYF.